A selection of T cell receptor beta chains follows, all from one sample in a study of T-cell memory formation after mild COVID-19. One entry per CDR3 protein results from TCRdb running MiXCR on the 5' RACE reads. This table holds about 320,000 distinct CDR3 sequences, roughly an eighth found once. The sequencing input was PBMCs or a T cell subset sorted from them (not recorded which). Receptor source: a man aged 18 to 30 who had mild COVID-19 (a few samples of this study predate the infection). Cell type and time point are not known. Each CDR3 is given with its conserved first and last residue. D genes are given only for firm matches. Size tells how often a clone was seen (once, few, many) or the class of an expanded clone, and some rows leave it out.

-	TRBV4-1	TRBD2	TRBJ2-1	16	TGCGCCAGCAGCCAAGCACCCAGCGGGGGGGCACGGGAGCAGTTCTTC	CASSQAPSGGAREQFF
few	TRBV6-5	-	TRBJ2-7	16	TGTGCCAGCAGTTACTCCGGACAGCGATATACCTACGAGCAGTACTTC	CASSYSGQRYTYEQYF
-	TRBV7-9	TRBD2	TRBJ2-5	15	TGTGCCAGCAGCTGGGGACTAGCGTCCAAAGAGACCCAGTACTTC	CASSWGLASKETQYF
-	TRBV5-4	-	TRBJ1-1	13	TGTGCCAGCAGCCTAACGACGGGAACTGAAGCTTTCTTT	CASSLTTGTEAFF
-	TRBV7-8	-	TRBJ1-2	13	TGTGCCAGCAGCGGCTCAGACAGTTTGAGCTACACCTTC	CASSGSDSLSYTF
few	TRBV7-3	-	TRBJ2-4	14	TGTGCCAGCAGCCCAGGGACCTCGTCGGACATTCAGTACTTC	CASSPGTSSDIQYF
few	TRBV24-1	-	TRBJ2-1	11	TGTGCCACCAGTGACTCGGTCAGGCAGTTCTTC	CATSDSVRQFF
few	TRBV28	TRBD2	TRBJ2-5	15	TGTGCCAGCAGTCCGCCACTAGCGGGGCGAGAGACCCAGTACTTC	CASSPPLAGRETQYF
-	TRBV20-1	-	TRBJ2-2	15	TGCAGTGCTAGTCGGGGGACAGTGAACACCGGGGAGCTGTTTTTT	CSASRGTVNTGELFF
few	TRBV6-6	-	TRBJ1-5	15	TGTGCCAGCAGGGCAGAGATGGGGGGCAATCAGCCCCAGCATTTT	CASRAEMGGNQPQHF
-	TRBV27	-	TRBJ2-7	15	TGTGCCAGCAGTCAAAAGCCCGGGAGAGGCTACGAGCAGTACTTC	CASSQKPGRGYEQYF
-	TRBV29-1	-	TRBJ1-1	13	TGCAGCGTACAGCCGTACATGAACACTGAAGCTTTCTTT	CSVQPYMNTEAFF
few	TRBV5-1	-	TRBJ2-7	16	TGCGCCAGCAGCTTGGCGCCCGGAGGAAGCTCCTACGAGCAGTACTTC	CASSLAPGGSSYEQYF
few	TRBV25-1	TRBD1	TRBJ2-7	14	TGTGCCAGCAGTGGGGGACAGCTCTACTACGAGCAGTACTTC	CASSGGQLYYEQYF